The following is a T cell receptor beta chain sequence with its context. Its antigen remains unknown. TCR alpha and TCR beta cDNA libraries carrying sample barcodes and UMIs came from 5'RACE with constant-segment primers. TCRdb processed the 5' RACE reads anew with MiXCR; each CDR3 protein has one entry. The repertoire holds over 55,000 distinct CDR3 sequences, with 8% to 9.5% as singletons. The data belong to a study of T-cell memory formation after mild COVID-19. Overall study: Clustering of TCRs was largely donor specific.

Study observations and caveats: Among clones peaking at day 37 in the second wave, SARS-CoV-2 specificity remained unconfirmed.

The CDR3 extends over 16 amino acids. The germline V gene has CDR1 MGHRA and CDR2 YSYEKL. V shed 0 bases and J shed 8 bases, with 14 bases lying between them. This chain uses TRBV4-1 with TRBJ1-6, with a tentative D call TRBD1 (5 bases). This clonotype originated in a man aged 18 to 30 who had mild COVID-19 (a few samples of this study predate the infection). Cell type and time point are not known. The sequenced material came from PBMCs or a T cell subset sorted from them (not recorded which). In DNA, the CDR3 is TGCGCCAGCAGCCAAGAGTATGCAGGGAAGGATTCACCCCTCCACTTT. Its protein is CASSQEYAGKDSPLHF.